The 17 T cell receptor beta chains presented below share a single source sample, sequenced in a study of cytomegalovirus exposure and HLA in healthy donors. The PCR had 60 Vbeta and 13 Jbeta primers. The repertoire was sequenced with immunoSEQ multiplex PCR; TCRdb's copy has only in-frame clones and lacks some. The top ten clones hold about 11% of a sample with roughly 130,000 clones, roughly 82% of them seen once. Sequencing was done on a sample of PBMCs. These receptors all come from a male donor in good health and CMV-seropositive.

The chain carries TRBV28 and TRBJ2-5, with 7 bases that match TRBD1. The length of the CDR3 is 14 residues. Unmatched junction bases numbered 6, after V lost 6 bases and J lost 2 bases. Looked up from germline, CDR1 is MDHEN and CDR2 is SYDVKM. The CDR3 spells CASRSTGRQETQYF. The CDR3 DNA reads TGTGCCAGCAGGTCGACAGGGAGACAAGAGACCCAGTACTTC.

This clone has just one count. This rearrangement joins TRBV11-2 to TRBJ2-2, with 9 positions matching TRBD1. Per the germline V gene, CDR1 is SGHAT and CDR2 is FQNNGV. V was pared by 1 base and J by 6 bases, with 3 bases of the junction left unmatched. The CDR3 has 15 residues. In DNA form, the CDR3 reads TGTGCCAGCAGCTTAGGGGACAGGGACGCCGGGGAGCTGTTTTTT. Residues: CASSLGDRDAGELFF.

V is TRBV19 and J is TRBJ2-5, with 7 bases aligning to TRBD2. The J segment lost 0 bases and the V segment lost 3 bases, leaving 7 bases of the junction unmatched. Germline-derived CDR1 and CDR2 are LNHDA and SQIVND (reference sequence). The CDR3 is made up of 16 amino acids. The CDR3 protein is CASSIGLAVYQETQYF. The CDR3 nucleotides are TGTGCCAGTAGTATCGGGCTAGCGGTATACCAAGAGACCCAGTACTTC. The complete variable domain, with remaining parts taken from reference TRBV19 and TRBJ2-5, reads DGGITQSPKYLFRKEGQNVTLSCEQNLNHDAMYWYRQDPGQGLRLIYYSQIVNDFQKGDIAEGYSVSREKKESFPLTVTSAQKNPTAFYLCASSIGLAVYQETQYFGPGTRLLVL.

This clone was found once. The gene calls are TRBV4-3 and TRBJ2-6; D call uncertain. V gave up 0 bases and J gave up 2 bases, with 11 bases separating them. This CDR3 is 17 amino acids long. Per the germline V gene, CDR1 is LGHNA and CDR2 is YSLEER. CDR3 protein: CASSQDGQIAGANVLTF. CDR3 nucleotides: TGCGCCAGCAGCCAAGATGGGCAGATAGCTGGGGCCAACGTCCTGACTTTC.

This clone was detected once. CDR3 amino acids: CSVRLDGRGVPGQFF. DNA of the CDR3: TGCAGCGTTAGGTTGGATGGCCGCGGGGTCCCGGGGCAGTTCTTC. This chain uses TRBV29-1 with TRBJ2-1, with D maybe TRBD2 (6 bases). Deletions cut 5 bases from V and 12 bases from J, with 26 bases between. The CDR3 covers 15 residues. Germline values: CDR1 SQVTM, CDR2 ANQGSEA.

The V and J genes are TRBV28 and TRBJ2-1; D unclear. The CDR3 consists of 15 residues. The ends were cut back, 1 base at V and 8 bases at J, with 15 bases in the middle. Germline V gene sequence: CDR1 MDHEN, CDR2 SYDVKM. The CDR3 sequence: CASSLLSNALDEQFF. CDR3 nucleotides: TGTGCCAGCAGTTTATTGAGCAACGCCCTGGATGAGCAGTTCTTC.

The chain recombines TRBV28 with TRBJ1-3; no reliable D call. The CDR3 covers 14 residues. Trimming took off 5 bases at V and 0 bases at J, with 8 bases between the two ends. The germline CDR1 and CDR2 sequences are MDHEN and SYDVKM. DNA for the CDR3: TGTGCCAGCAGTCCGGGAACCTCTGGAAACACCATATATTTT. This translates into CASSPGTSGNTIYF.

This chain connects TRBV6-5 to TRBJ2-5; a weak D match, TRBD1 (6 bases). V was pared by 6 bases and J by 5 bases, with 13 bases between. There are 13 residues in the CDR3. Germline CDR1 reads MNHEY; CDR2 reads SVGAGI. The CDR3 DNA reads TGTGCCAGCAGCCAACAGGGTAGGGAGACCCAGTACTTC. It yields the protein CASSQQGRETQYF.

The CDR3 here is CASRKAGGPGELFF. CDR3 sequence (DNA): TGTGCCAGCCGAAAAGCGGGAGGGCCCGGGGAGCTGTTTTTT. V and J are TRBV7-2 and TRBJ2-2; TRBD2 agrees at 10 bases. V lost 8 bases and J lost 6; bases outside the gene matches: 6. This CDR3 has 14 residues. Per the germline V gene, CDR1 is SGHTA and CDR2 is FQGNSA.

CDR3 in amino acids: CASNPGTQYTGELFF. The CDR3 DNA reads as TGTGCCAGCAACCCCGGGACTCAATACACCGGGGAGCTGTTTTTT. The chain is built from TRBV27 and TRBJ2-2; D is possibly TRBD2 (6 bases). CDR3 length: 15 residues. Germline V lookup: CDR1 MNHEY, CDR2 SMNVEV (reference sequence). V lost 7 bases and J lost 3, with 15 bases in between.

This sequence joins TRBV19 and TRBJ2-2; tentatively, D is TRBD2 (8 bases). V was clipped by 9 bases and J by 2 bases, with 16 bases between them. The CDR3 has 15 residues. Germline V gene data show CDR1 as LNHDA and CDR2 as SQIVND (reference sequence). The CDR3 region is CASGGAGGNTGELFF. CDR3 DNA sequence: TGTGCCAGCGGGGGGGCAGGGGGTAACACCGGGGAGCTGTTTTTT.

With respect to this clone: The junction does not match germline at one end; this may be a read error. The chain is built from TRBV2 and TRBJ2-4; tentatively, D is TRBD1 (6 bases). The length of the CDR3 is 15 residues. The germline CDR1 and CDR2 sequences are SNHLY and FYNNEI. This CDR3 is CASYREIGAKNSQYF. The CDR3 DNA reads TGTGCCAGCTACAGGGAGATCGGAGCCAAAAACAGTCAGTACTTC. Based on the CDR3 plus reference TRBV2 and TRBJ2-4, the full variable domain is EPEVTQTPSHQVTQMGQEVILRCVPISNHLYFYWYRQILGQKVEFLVSFYNNEISEKSEIFDDQFSVERPDGSNFTLKIRSTKLEDSAMYFCASYREIGAKNSQYFGAGTRLSVL.

The V and J genes are TRBV27 and TRBJ1-1, with D unclear. Germline V gene data show CDR1 as MNHEY and CDR2 as SMNVEV (reference sequence). Trimming left V 5 bases short and J 12 bases short, with 19 bases between. This CDR3 has 13 amino acids. CDR3 in amino acids: CASSPLGEQTSFF. The DNA for the CDR3 is TGTGCCAGCAGTCCCCTCGGGGAGCAGACGTCTTTCTTT.

This chain joins TRBV18 and TRBJ2-1; D unresolved. CDR3 size: 14 residues. CDR1 KGHSH and CDR2 LQKENI come from the germline V gene. The V end was cut by 2 bases, the J end by 4 bases, with 9 bases between. CDR3 loop: CASSPIFRYNEQFF. The CDR3 DNA is TGTGCCAGCTCACCAATTTTCAGGTACAATGAGCAGTTCTTC. Together with reference TRBV18 and TRBJ2-1, the CDR3 gives the full variable domain: NAGVMQNPRHLVRRRGQEARLRCSPMKGHSHVYWYRQLPEEGLKFMVYLQKENIIDESGMPKERFSAEFPKEGPSILRIQQVVRGDSAAYFCASSPIFRYNEQFFGPGTRLTVL.

The chain couples TRBV7-9 to TRBJ2-7; 7 bases are shared with TRBD2. The CDR3 extends over 13 amino acids. V lost 3 bases, J lost 4 bases, and 3 bases stayed unmatched. Germline V gene sequence: CDR1 SEHNR, CDR2 FQNEAQ (reference sequence). In nucleotides, the CDR3 is TGTGCCAGCAGCTTGGGGGGGGGATACGAGCAGTACTTC. Its protein is CASSLGGGYEQYF.

The chain uses TRBV4-3 and TRBJ1-6; no firm D call. Trimming left V 0 bases short and J 9 bases short, with 9 bases between. The CDR3 is 14 residues long. CDR1 is LGHNA and CDR2 is YSLEER in the germline V gene. CDR3 DNA sequence: TGCGCCAGCAGCCAAGATCTGGGCCGTTCACCCCTCCACTTT. The encoded protein is CASSQDLGRSPLHF.

On this clone itself: At one end the junction does not follow the germline gene, possibly because of a read error. The chain combines TRBV6-5 with TRBJ1-2; the D is unclear. Germline CDR1 and CDR2: MNHEY and SVGAGI. The CDR3 covers 14 residues. CDR3 amino acids: CASSYSGTNYGNTF. The CDR3 nucleotides are TGTGCCAGCAGTTACTCCGGCACTAACTATGGCAACACCTTC.